In this sample, the clone carrying this TCR beta chain turned up many times. These data are taken from a study of regulatory T cells in long-lasting Graves disease. The CDR3 is 15 amino acids. V lost 6 bases, J lost 2 bases, and 18 bases lay in between. Looked up from germline, CDR1 is SGHKS and CDR2 is YYEKEE (reference sequence). Arm-PCR with iRepertoire HTBI primers amplified the CDR3 regions for these TCR beta libraries. TCRdb called the multiplex PCR reads again in MiXCR, with one record for every CDR3 protein. The table includes around 500,000 distinct CDR3 sequences, around 13% detected once. The time point was: newly diagnosed GD, antithyroid drugs for less than 3 months. TCR sequences were obtained from RNA taken from PBMCs. This same sample was also part of a study on T cells in Graves' hyperthyroidism and ophthalmopathy.

The sequence was collected from a woman in her 30s with Graves disease. Material: peripheral blood mononuclear cells (PBMCs), obtained at new diagnosis, from a patient treated with antithyroid drugs. The chain is built from TRBV5-5 and TRBJ2-7, with D possibly being TRBD1 (6 bases). The CDR3 sequence is CASTSGAGATYEQYF. The CDR3 nucleotides read TGTGCCAGCACCTCCGGGGCAGGGGCTACCTACGAGCAGTACTTC.